The clone carrying this T cell receptor beta chain came up many times. Individual cDNA molecules each carried unique molecular identifiers attached by the library. MiXCR, run by TCRdb on the RACE reads, gives a single entry per CDR3 protein. The table includes tens of thousands of distinct CDR3 sequences, about 10% detected once. The time point here: patch test 1, 2 weeks after DPC sensitization. Documented treatment: therapeutic diphenylcyclopropenone sensitization with weekly scalp DPC. The donor pool consisted of alopecia patients aged 18 to 70 years, considered suitable for DPC. The sample belongs to a study of human T cells and chemical hapten exposure. Study summary: Patients, mostly women, had alopecia areata, alopecia totalis or alopecia universalis.

The TCR was taken from a man aged 40-49 years with alopecia areata. Some clones in this sample may be carry-over from other donors' samples. The sample here was whole blood, taken in connection with sensitization to the hapten diphenylcyclopropenone (DPC).

For the CDR3, the DNA is TGTGCCAGCAGCTCGCCCGACAGATCGAACACTGAAGCTTTCTTT. This codes for CASSSPDRSNTEAFF. This chain connects TRBV7-9 to TRBJ1-1; possibly TRBD1 for D (5 bases). Trimming shortened V by 4 bases and J by 1 base, and 13 bases separated the two germline ends. Germline CDR1 reads SEHNR; CDR2 reads FQNEAQ (reference sequence). The length of the CDR3 is 15 residues. The full variable domain, its missing parts supplied by reference TRBV7-9 and TRBJ1-1, is DTGVSQNPRHKITKRGQNVTFRCDPISEHNRLYWYRQTLGQGPEFLTYFQNEAQLEKSRLLSDRFSAERPKGSFSTLEIQRTEQGDSAMYLCASSSPDRSNTEAFFGQGTRLTVV.